A selection of T cell receptor beta chains follows, all from one sample in a study of blood T cell repertoires in COVID-19. Clones were sequenced by immunoSEQ multiplex PCR, and TCRdb holds only the in-frame ones, with some missing. The table shows more than 250,000 clones, with about 86% occurring only once. The sequencing input was peripheral blood. These receptors were obtained from a man younger than 30 with active or convalescent COVID-19. Each CDR3 is given with its conserved first and last residue. A D gene is named only where the DNA matches it firmly. The size entry is marked missing in some rows and otherwise reads once, few, many or a size class.

j_call clone_size v_call d_call cdr3_nt cdr3_aa
TRBJ1-1 once TRBV19 NA TGTGCCAGTAGTATAGGGACAGTAACGTTATCCCCCTCTGAAGCTTTCTTT CASSIGTVTLSPSEAFF
TRBJ1-4 NA TRBV28 TRBD1 TGTGCCAGCAGGACAGGGGATTGGACTAATGAAAAACTGTTTTTT CASRTGDWTNEKLFF
TRBJ2-7 NA TRBV7-3 NA TGTGCCAGCAGTCCAGGGGACACCGTTTGGAAGCAGTACTTC CASSPGDTVWKQYF
TRBJ1-2 NA TRBV6-5 NA TGTGCCAGCAGTTCAGGATTCTATGGCTACACCTTC CASSSGFYGYTF
TRBJ1-2 NA TRBV6-2/TRBV6-3 TRBD1 TGTGCCAGCAGTTACTCAGGACAGGCCTATGGCTACACCTTC CASSYSGQAYGYTF
TRBJ2-7 NA TRBV28 NA TGTGCCAGCAGCCTACTGACAGAGATCTACGAGCAGTACTTC CASSLLTEIYEQYF
TRBJ1-2 NA TRBV5-6 NA TGTGCCAGCAGCCCCAGAGGTACGAACTATGGCTACACCTTC CASSPRGTNYGYTF
TRBJ2-2 NA TRBV29-1 TRBD1 TGCAGCGTTCGGGACAGTAACACCGGGGAGCTGTTTTTT CSVRDSNTGELFF
TRBJ1-2 once TRBV3-1/TRBV3-2 TRBD1 TGTGCCAGCAGCCAAGGACAGGGGCTCTATGGCTACACCTTC CASSQGQGLYGYTF
TRBJ2-1 NA TRBV28 NA TGTGCCAGCAGTCCCCGATTGGGGCATGCCGAGCAGTTCTTC CASSPRLGHAEQFF
TRBJ1-3 NA TRBV6-1 NA TGTGCCAGCAGTGACAACTACTCTGGAAACACCATATATTTT CASSDNYSGNTIYF
TRBJ2-1 NA TRBV7-3 TRBD2 TGTGCCAGCAGACTAAGCGGGACCTCCTACAATGAGCAGTTCTTC CASRLSGTSYNEQFF
TRBJ1-1 once TRBV5-1 NA TGCGCCAGCAGCTTCCCGGAGGGGCTGGCTTTCTTT CASSFPEGLAFF
TRBJ1-2 few TRBV7-2 TRBD1 TGTGCCAGCAGCTTAGATAGGGACAGGAGCTACACCTTC CASSLDRDRSYTF